This TCR beta chain comes out of a study of T cell repertoires in cytomegalovirus infection. Using its own MiXCR run on the reads, TCRdb lists one record per CDR3 protein. Of some 700,000 distinct CDR3 sequences in the sample, roughly a third were seen once. The study, taken as a whole, reports: There were carriers of CMV plus the relevant HLA, and cumulative public TCR beta family frequency identified them.

Of note for this clonotype: Its antigen is undetermined.

The germline CDR1 and CDR2 sequences are MDHEN and SYDVKM. V was pared by 1 base and J by 4 bases, with 13 bases between. The length of the CDR3 is 16 residues. The TCR comes from a human donor in good health (CMV status not recorded). Some clones in this sample may be carry-over from other donors' samples. Sequenced: PBMCs. This chain joins TRBV28 and TRBJ2-2, with a possible D match to TRBD1 (6 bases). The CDR3 loop is CASSLYTDSFTGELFF. CDR3 sequence (DNA): TGTGCCAGCAGTTTATACACGGACAGTTTCACCGGGGAGCTGTTTTTT.